Following are 9 T cell receptor beta chains from one sample sequenced in a study of glioma-infiltrating T cells. The iRepertoire nested amplicon-rescue multiplex PCR amplified TCR alpha and beta CDR3s from RNA. TCRdb processed the multiplex PCR reads anew with MiXCR; each CDR3 protein has one entry. The sample holds fewer than 200,000 distinct CDR3 sequences, more than 30% seen once. What was sequenced was glioma tissue, nonneoplastic brain tissue, or PBMCs (not recorded which). The receptors were gathered from a human donor with low-grade glioma or glioblastoma, undergoing nonglioma brain surgery, or in good health (not recorded which).

The CDR3 sequence is CASRQGSTNEKLFF. CDR3 coding DNA: TGTGCCAGCAGACAGGGCAGCACAAATGAAAAACTGTTTTTT. V and J are TRBV3-1 and TRBJ1-4; TRBD1 might be the D (6 bases). The CDR3 is made up of 14 amino acids. V was clipped by 6 bases and J by 5 bases, with 13 bases between them. Per germline, CDR1 LGHDT and CDR2 YNNKEL (reference sequence).

The genes are TRBV20-1 and TRBJ2-5; weak D call: TRBD2 (6 bases). Germline values: CDR1 DFQATT, CDR2 SNEGSKA (reference sequence). V lost 3 bases and J 5 bases, leaving 19 bases between the germline ends. There are 15 residues in the CDR3. CDR3: CSASEGSGRRETQYF. The CDR3 DNA reads TGCAGTGCTAGCGAGGGTAGCGGCCGGCGGGAGACCCAGTACTTC.

The table lists this clonotype with many counts. This chain connects TRBV20-1 to TRBJ2-5; 9 nucleotides align to TRBD2. Trimming removed 6 bases from V and 5 bases from J; junction bases left unmatched: 13. CDR1 and CDR2 (germline): DFQATT, SNEGSKA (reference sequence). This CDR3 is 15 amino acids long. The CDR3 DNA sequence: TGCAGTGCCACCCCGAGGACTAGCGCTCAGGAGACCCAGTACTTC. It codes for CSATPRTSAQETQYF.

This clonotype occurred many times. The CDR3 DNA follows: TGTGCCACCATGGACCCGGGTCGAAAAGAAAGTGATGAGCAGTTCTTC. Its translation: CATMDPGRKESDEQFF. The J gene is TRBJ2-1, the V gene TRBV28; D ambiguous. V was shortened by 10 bases and J by 8 bases, with 27 bases between the two germline ends. Germline-derived CDR1 and CDR2 are MDHEN and SYDVKM. CDR3 length: 16 amino acids.

The J gene is TRBJ2-5, the V gene TRBV20-1, with TRBD1 matching over 10 bases. The CDR3 totals 14 residues. J gave up 7 bases and V 6 bases, and 11 bases lay outside the gene matches. The germline CDR1 and CDR2 sequences are DFQATT and SNEGSKA (reference sequence). CDR3 protein: CSANPGQGMGTQYF. The CDR3 bases are TGCAGTGCCAACCCGGGACAGGGGATGGGGACCCAGTACTTC.

The table lists this clonotype with a few counts. V is TRBV5-1 and J is TRBJ2-6; the D is unclear. Germline CDR1 reads SGHRS; CDR2 reads YFSETQ. V dropped 5 bases and J dropped 4 bases, with 10 bases sitting between them. The CDR3 has 14 amino acids. CDR3 in DNA: TGCGCCAGCAGAGAGCAGGCCGGGGCCAACGTCCTGACTTTC. Translation: CASREQAGANVLTF.

Worth noting for this clonotype: This clone may be a read error of a much larger clone one base away. The chain joins TRBV2 to TRBJ2-7, with TRBD1 matching over 7 bases. The CDR3 runs 14 residues. Per the germline V gene, CDR1 is SNHLY and CDR2 is FYNNEI. CDR3 protein: CASTYRDSTYEHYF. Written as DNA, the CDR3 is TGTGCCAGCACCTACCGGGACAGCACCTACGAGCACTACTTC.

This clonotype was recorded a few times. The V gene is TRBV7-9, the J gene TRBJ2-7; the match to TRBD2 covers 7 bases. The CDR3 loop spans 16 amino acids. The trim removed 5 bases at V and 2 bases at J, leaving 12 bases unmatched. Germline V gives CDR1 SEHNR, CDR2 FQNEAQ (reference sequence). The CDR3 reads CASSPSLAGPTYEQYF. In DNA, the CDR3 is TGTGCCAGCAGCCCATCATTAGCGGGTCCCACCTACGAGCAGTACTTC.

This clonotype was detected many times. The CDR3 is CSVRSGTDTQYF. The CDR3, as DNA: TGCAGCGTACGTAGCGGAACAGATACGCAGTATTTT. The chain couples TRBV29-1 to TRBJ2-3; tentative D call: TRBD2 (6 bases). CDR1 SQVTM and CDR2 ANQGSEA come from the germline V gene. Trimming cost V 6 bases and J 3 bases, with 10 bases left between them. CDR3 size: 12 residues.